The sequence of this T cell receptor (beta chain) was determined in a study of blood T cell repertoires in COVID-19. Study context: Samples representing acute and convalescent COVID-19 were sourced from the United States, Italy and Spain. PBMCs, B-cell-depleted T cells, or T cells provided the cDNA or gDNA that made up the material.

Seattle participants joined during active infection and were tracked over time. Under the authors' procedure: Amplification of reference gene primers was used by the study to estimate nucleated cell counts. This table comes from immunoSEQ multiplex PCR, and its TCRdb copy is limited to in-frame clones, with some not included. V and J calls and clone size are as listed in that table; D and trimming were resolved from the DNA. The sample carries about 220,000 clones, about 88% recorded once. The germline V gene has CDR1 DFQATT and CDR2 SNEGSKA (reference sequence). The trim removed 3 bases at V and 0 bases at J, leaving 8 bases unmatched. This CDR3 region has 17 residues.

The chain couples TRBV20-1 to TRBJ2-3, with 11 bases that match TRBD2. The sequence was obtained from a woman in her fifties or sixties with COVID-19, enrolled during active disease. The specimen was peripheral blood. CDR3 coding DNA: TGCAGTGCTAGTGGTCTAGCGGGGGGCGTTAGCACAGATACGCAGTATTTT. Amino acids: CSASGLAGGVSTDTQYF.